This passage covers 7 T cell receptor beta chains from one sample sequenced in a study of HIV-infected patients and healthy controls. Follow-up blood was drawn about 14 weeks, roughly three months, after antiretroviral therapy began. All unsorted peripheral T cells were captured because whole blood was used without fractionation. Alpha and beta constant-region primers primed reverse transcription of approximately 0.55 ug RNA. Alpha and beta chain libraries were made separately by chain-specific third strand synthesis with multiplexing indices. Each CDR3 protein is one row after TCRdb ran MiXCR on the 5' RACE reads. The sample holds some 20,000 distinct CDR3 sequences, 8.5% seen once. The sample consisted of blood, taken during antiretroviral therapy. The receptors derive from an adult with HIV infection.

Here the CDR3 reads CASSLGWGRDDQPQHF. DNA of the CDR3: TGCGCCAGCAGCTTGGGGTGGGGCAGGGACGATCAGCCCCAGCATTTT. The rearrangement joins TRBV5-1 to TRBJ1-5, with D possibly matching TRBD1 (5 bases). Between the trimmed V and J ends, which lost 0 bases and 5 bases, there was a span of 15 bases. CDR3 size: 16 residues. Looked up from germline, CDR1 is SGHRS and CDR2 is YFSETQ.

This clonotype showed up just once. Possible read error: a much larger clone is one base away. The chain uses TRBV7-9 and TRBJ1-4, with D maybe TRBD1 (5 bases). Germline V gene data show CDR1 as SEHNR and CDR2 as FQNEAQ (reference sequence). The CDR3 runs to 13 residues. V was clipped by 11 bases and J by 4 bases, with 14 bases between them. The CDR3 DNA reads TGTGCCGGTTGGGACCGAATTAATGAAAAACTGTTTTTT. This gives the protein CAGWDRINEKLFF.

CDR3 nucleotides: TGTGCCAGCAGCCCGTTTCTAGCGGGACCCTCCCTCCCGGATACGCAGTATTTT. Its translation: CASSPFLAGPSLPDTQYF. The chain recombines TRBV7-2 with TRBJ2-3; 9 bases map to TRBD2. Trimming took 5 bases from V and 6 from J; bases not matched to a gene: 18. From germline, CDR1 is SGHTA and CDR2 FQGNSA. The CDR3 has 18 residues.

This clonotype has at least ten counts. This chain's CDR3 is CASSPPGQPGEKLFF. The CDR3 coding sequence is TGCGCCAGCAGCCCGCCGGGACAGCCTGGTGAAAAACTGTTTTTT. This chain joins TRBV5-1 and TRBJ1-4, with 7 bases that match TRBD1. Germline V CDR1 and CDR2: SGHRS, YFSETQ. The CDR3 is 15 residues long. The trim removed 4 bases at V and 7 bases at J, leaving 10 bases unmatched.

At least ten counts were recorded for this clonotype. V and J are TRBV12-3 or TRBV12-4 and TRBJ1-1; perhaps TRBD1 as D (5 bases). The CDR3 spans 17 residues. The V and J ends lost 3 bases and 2 bases respectively, with 19 bases between them. CDR3 nucleotide sequence: TGTGCCAGCAGTTTGTCTCCCCTCCGACAGACAAACACTGAAGCTTTCTTT. Its translation: CASSLSPLRQTNTEAFF.

This clonotype was seen repeatedly, ten times or more. The chain couples TRBV7-2 to TRBJ2-3, with a tentative D call TRBD2 (5 bases). The CDR3 has 15 residues. Per the germline V gene, CDR1 is SGHTA and CDR2 is FQGNSA. V lost 1 base to trimming and J lost 0 bases, with 8 bases between them. The CDR3 sequence: CASSLVAGSTDTQYF. Written as DNA, the CDR3 is TGTGCCAGCAGCTTAGTTGCGGGTAGCACAGATACGCAGTATTTT.

This clonotype was counted only a few times. V usage is TRBV19 and J usage is TRBJ2-2, with TRBD2 matching 8 bases. This CDR3 has 15 residues. The V segment lost 6 bases and the J segment 4 bases; nucleotides outside the gene matches: 7. CDR1 and CDR2 (germline): LNHDA, SQIVND (reference sequence). The CDR3 loop reads CASRRERGITGELFF. The CDR3 nucleotides are TGTGCCAGTAGACGGGAGCGGGGGATCACCGGGGAGCTGTTTTTT. Supplemented by reference TRBV19 and TRBJ2-2, the full variable domain reads DGGITQSPKYLFRKEGQNVTLSCEQNLNHDAMYWYRQDPGQGLRLIYYSQIVNDFQKGDIAEGYSVSREKKESFPLTVTSAQKNPTAFYLCASRRERGITGELFFGEGSRLTVL.